This TCR beta chain was identified in a study of T cells in Graves' hyperthyroidism and ophthalmopathy. Findings and limits, study-wide: Researchers report that a 13 V-J model separated ophthalmopathy from stable hyperthyroidism.

The table lists this clonotype with many counts. Antigen: not known. Amplified TCR beta CDR3 regions derived from RNA transcripts. The TCR CDR3 first-round RT-PCR relied on the HTBI primer set. TCRdb re-called the multiplex PCR reads with MiXCR, one entry per CDR3 protein. The sample contains 300,000 or so distinct CDR3 sequences, about 20% of which appear only once. An approximately 10 ml volume of fresh peripheral blood provided the PBMCs. Germline assignment: CDR1 MDHEN and CDR2 SYDVKM. V lost 8 bases, J lost 1 base, and 5 bases stayed unmatched. The CDR3 consists of 14 residues. The sequence was collected from a woman aged 45 to 65 with Graves' hyperthyroidism. The sample comprised blood. The gene calls are TRBV28 and TRBJ1-1, with 9 positions matching TRBD1. This CDR3 is CASRTGARNTEAFF. The CDR3 bases are TGTGCCAGCCGGACAGGGGCCCGGAACACTGAAGCTTTCTTT. The full variable domain, rest sourced from reference TRBV28 and TRBJ1-1, is DVKVTQSSRYLVKRTGEKVFLECVQDMDHENMFWYRQDPGLGLRLIYFSYDVKMKEKGDIPEGYSVSREKKERFSLILESASTNQTSMYLCASRTGARNTEAFFGQGTRLTVV.